These 31 T cell receptor beta chains were sequenced from one sample in a study of vaccination effects on CD4 cells after COVID-19. Their specific antigens are unknown. Sequencing used immunoSEQ multiplex PCR; TCRdb keeps in-frame clones, though not all of them. The sample yields more than 12,000 clones, 55% to 85% seen once. Antigen-specific CD4+ T cells expanded by the ViraFEST assay with viral peptide pools were then sequenced. Culture lasted roughly 9 days before CD4+ T cell isolation. Of the BNT162b2 and mRNA-1273 vaccines, participants received two doses of one or the other. The specimen was CD4+ T cells from PBMCs cultured with SARS-CoV-2 spike peptides, collected after COVID-19 vaccination. The receptor source for this set is a human donor who received a COVID-19 vaccine.

The CDR3 spells CASSLSPSGFHEQYF. The CDR3 DNA sequence: TGTGCCAGCAGCTTAAGTCCTAGCGGGTTCCACGAGCAGTACTTC. This chain uses TRBV11-3 with TRBJ2-7; 8 bases map to TRBD2. Per germline, CDR1 SGHNT and CDR2 YENEEA. CDR3 length: 15 amino acids. Trimming cost V 2 bases and J 5 bases; bases outside gene matches: 8.

The J gene is TRBJ1-5, the V gene TRBV11-2; no clear D gene. This CDR3 region has 15 residues. CDR1 is SGHAT, CDR2 FQNNGV, per germline. V lost 3 bases, J lost 0 bases, and 9 bases lay in between. As DNA, the CDR3 is TGTGCCAGCAGCTTCAGCCCTTATAGCAATCAGCCCCAGCATTTT. This encodes CASSFSPYSNQPQHF.

This sequence joins TRBV7-9 and TRBJ2-3, with D perhaps TRBD2 (5 bases). The V gene lost 4 bases and the J gene lost 3 bases, with 17 bases spanning the gap. The CDR3 has 16 amino acids. Germline V lookup: CDR1 SEHNR, CDR2 FQNEAQ (reference sequence). CDR3 loop: CASSSLLTGSTDTQYF. CDR3 coding DNA: TGTGCCAGCAGCTCGCTATTAACGGGGTCTACAGATACGCAGTATTTT.

Only a few counts were recorded for this clone. V usage is TRBV13 and J usage is TRBJ1-2; D remains unclear. The CDR3 has 13 amino acids. The V gene lost 5 bases and the J gene lost 4 bases, with 11 bases spanning the gap. Germline assignment: CDR1 PRHDT and CDR2 FYEKMQ (reference sequence). The CDR3 nucleotides are TGTGCCAGCAGCACCGACTTAACCTATGGCTACACCTTC. Its protein product is CASSTDLTYGYTF.

The chain couples TRBV2 to TRBJ1-5; 7 nucleotides match TRBD1. Looked up from germline, CDR1 is SNHLY and CDR2 is FYNNEI. The CDR3 covers 16 residues. V was clipped by 7 bases and J by 1 base; unmatched bases: 10. CDR3 nucleotide sequence: TGTGCCAGCACCACAGGGGCCGCAGGCAGCAATCAGCCCCAGCATTTT. This encodes CASTTGAAGSNQPQHF.

There are a few counts of this clone. The chain employs TRBV19 and TRBJ1-6; 9 nucleotides align to TRBD1. The trim removed 6 bases at V and 11 bases at J, leaving 17 bases unmatched. This CDR3 is built from 17 residues. Germline assignment: CDR1 LNHDA and CDR2 SQIVND (reference sequence). CDR3 sequence: CASRGEAGTGTWPPLHF. The CDR3 nucleotides are TGTGCCAGTAGGGGAGAGGCCGGGACAGGGACATGGCCACCCCTCCACTTT.

The chain combines TRBV6-2 or TRBV6-3 with TRBJ2-7; either TRBD1 or TRBD2 may supply D (5 bases each). V shed 2 bases and J shed 4 bases, with 9 bases lying between them. The CDR3 consists of 13 residues. CDR1 and CDR2 from the germline V gene are MNHEY and SVGEGT. The CDR3 spells CASSYEGLYEQYF. CDR3 bases: TGTGCCAGCAGTTACGAGGGGCTATACGAGCAGTACTTC.

This chain connects TRBV30 to TRBJ1-4, with D perhaps TRBD1 (6 bases). Germline assignment: CDR1 GTSNPN and CDR2 SVGIG (reference sequence). This CDR3 is built from 16 residues. V was shortened by 3 bases and J by 4 bases, with 18 bases between the two germline ends. The CDR3 protein is CAWSRFAGGINEKLFF. The DNA for the CDR3 is TGTGCCTGGAGCCGCTTTGCCGGGGGCATTAATGAAAAACTGTTTTTT.

The chain couples TRBV18 to TRBJ1-5; 7 positions agree with TRBD1. This CDR3 is built from 15 residues. Germline V gene data show CDR1 as KGHSH and CDR2 as LQKENI. V trimming: 5 bases; J trimming: 0 bases; junction bases outside the gene matches: 4. CDR3: CASSATGYSNQPQHF. CDR3 DNA: TGTGCCAGCTCAGCGACAGGGTATAGCAATCAGCCCCAGCATTTT.

This chain uses TRBV9 with TRBJ2-5; D gene uncertain. Between the trimmed V and J ends, which lost 0 bases and 1 base, there was a span of 4 bases. The CDR3 loop spans 13 amino acids. Germline loops: CDR1 SGDLS, CDR2 YYNGEE. The chain's CDR3 is CASSVGGQETQYF. The CDR3 DNA reads as TGTGCCAGCAGCGTAGGCGGCCAAGAGACCCAGTACTTC.

The chain carries TRBV5-1 and TRBJ2-3, with 11 bases identical to TRBD2. Germline trimming cut 0 bases from V and 5 bases from J; bases unmatched to any gene: 8. Germline loops: CDR1 SGHRS, CDR2 YFSETQ. The CDR3 runs 17 residues. This CDR3 is CASSLAIAGGPQDTQYF. The DNA of the CDR3 is TGCGCCAGCAGCTTGGCGATAGCGGGAGGGCCGCAAGATACGCAGTATTTT.

In this sample, this clone is medium-sized. J is TRBJ1-2 and V is TRBV30; D unresolved. CDR3 length equals 12 residues. Germline V gene lookup returns CDR1 GTSNPN and CDR2 SVGIG (reference sequence). The V end lost 2 bases, the J end lost 0 bases, and 4 bases lay between the germline ends. The CDR3 is CAWSPANYGYTF. The CDR3, as DNA: TGTGCCTGGAGTCCAGCTAACTATGGCTACACCTTC. Looking up the rest from reference TRBV30 and TRBJ1-2 gives the full variable domain: SQTIHQWPATLVQPVGSPLSLECTVEGTSNPNLYWYRQAAGRGLQLLFYSVGIGQISSEVPQNLSASRPQDRQFILSSKKLLLSDSGFYLCAWSPANYGYTFGSGTRLTVV.

This chain uses TRBV14 with TRBJ2-1, with D possibly matching TRBD1 (6 bases). From germline, CDR1 is SGHDN and CDR2 FVKESK. Trimming cost V 1 base and J 0 bases, with 19 bases left between them. There are 19 residues in the CDR3. CDR3 in amino acids: CASSQVGQGLPSSYNEQFF. In DNA form, the CDR3 reads TGTGCCAGCAGCCAAGTAGGCCAGGGGCTCCCGAGCTCCTACAATGAGCAGTTCTTC.

V is TRBV7-2 and J is TRBJ2-1; no reliable D call. V was clipped by 5 bases and J by 4 bases, with 6 bases between them. The length of the CDR3 is 12 residues. Germline-derived CDR1 and CDR2 are SGHTA and FQGNSA. The CDR3 sequence is CASSPDYNEQFF. The CDR3 bases are TGTGCCAGCAGCCCCGATTACAATGAGCAGTTCTTC.

The chain joins TRBV19 to TRBJ1-3; maybe TRBD1 (5 bases). V dropped 8 bases and J dropped 4 bases, with 24 bases sitting between them. This CDR3 is built from 17 residues. Germline CDR1 is LNHDA and CDR2 is SQIVND (reference sequence). The CDR3 here is CASGNPYNLGGGNTIYF. DNA of the CDR3: TGTGCCAGTGGCAACCCTTACAACCTCGGGGGAGGAAACACCATATATTTT.

V and J are TRBV7-2 and TRBJ2-1; TRBD2 might be the D (7 bases). Trimming removed 0 bases from V and 7 bases from J, with 16 bases in between. The germline gives CDR1 SGHTA, CDR2 FQGNSA. The CDR3 has 16 amino acids. The CDR3 nucleotides read TGTGCCAGCAGCTTAGCGGGGGCGGGAGTACAGAATGAGCAGTTCTTC. Its translation is CASSLAGAGVQNEQFF.

The rearrangement uses TRBV3-1 (or the pseudogene TRBV3-2) and TRBJ2-7, with a weak D call TRBD1 (6 bases). Germline assignment: CDR1 LGHDT and CDR2 YNNKEL (reference sequence). This CDR3 contains 14 residues. Trimming took off 0 bases at V and 5 bases at J, with 11 bases between the two ends. The CDR3 protein is CASSQDRGFHEQYF. CDR3 coding DNA: TGTGCCAGCAGCCAAGATAGGGGGTTCCACGAGCAGTACTTC.

This clone was observed a few times. The chain links TRBV18 to TRBJ2-7, with 9 positions matching TRBD2. V lost 6 bases, J lost 0 bases, and 9 bases stayed unmatched. The CDR3 contains 16 residues. CDR1 and CDR2 from the germline V gene are KGHSH and LQKENI. The CDR3 DNA sequence: TGTGCCAGCTCGTCGCGGGGTAGCGGGGGCTCCTACGAGCAGTACTTC. Protein sequence: CASSSRGSGGSYEQYF. Looking up the rest from reference TRBV18 and TRBJ2-7 gives the full variable domain: NAGVMQNPRHLVRRRGQEARLRCSPMKGHSHVYWYRQLPEEGLKFMVYLQKENIIDESGMPKERFSAEFPKEGPSILRIQQVVRGDSAAYFCASSSRGSGGSYEQYFGPGTRLTVT.

The V gene is TRBV7-2, the J gene TRBJ1-5; D unclear. CDR3 length equals 13 residues. V was shortened by 5 bases and J by 5 bases, with 10 bases between the two germline ends. Germline V lookup: CDR1 SGHTA, CDR2 FQGNSA. Here the CDR3 DNA reads TGTGCCAGCAGCAGGACCCGATATCAGCCCCAGCATTTT. It specifies CASSRTRYQPQHF.

CDR3 protein: CASSSSSGGGTGELFF. In DNA form, the CDR3 reads TGTGCCAGCAGCTCTTCTAGCGGAGGGGGGACCGGGGAGCTGTTTTTT. V and J are TRBV5-4 and TRBJ2-2; TRBD2 might be the D (7 bases). V was cut by 3 bases and J by 5 bases, with 17 bases left in between. Germline loops: CDR1 SGHNT, CDR2 YYREEE (reference sequence). The CDR3 is 16 residues long.

The J gene is TRBJ1-4, the V gene TRBV7-2; 8 bases fit TRBD1. With 6 bases clipped from V and 7 bases from J, the junction kept 10 bases outside the gene matches. CDR1 is SGHTA and CDR2 is FQGNSA in the germline V gene. The CDR3 has 15 residues. The CDR3 DNA reads TGTGCCAGCAGATCCAGGGGGCCCTCGGGTGAAAAACTGTTTTTT. It encodes CASRSRGPSGEKLFF.

The V gene is TRBV4-2, the J gene TRBJ2-7; D is undetermined. Deletions cut 3 bases from V and 3 bases from J, with 15 bases between. This CDR3 is built from 15 residues. Germline CDR1 LGHNA, CDR2 YNFKEQ. The CDR3 spells CASSQVRQTNYEQYF. CDR3 nucleotides: TGTGCCAGCAGCCAGGTAAGGCAGACCAACTACGAGCAGTACTTC.

The chain recombines TRBV5-3 with TRBJ1-2; 11 bases align to TRBD1. TRBV5-3 is identified as an open reading frame with a role that is uncertain. Trimming removed 5 bases from V and 3 bases from J; junction bases left unmatched: 12. The CDR3 extends over 17 amino acids. The CDR3 DNA follows: TGTGCCAGAAGTAACCGGGACAGGGGGTTTCGGTACTATGGCTACACCTTC. Encoded protein: CARSNRDRGFRYYGYTF.

The V gene is TRBV27, the J gene TRBJ1-2; D might be TRBD1 (5 bases). Trimming removed 1 base from V and 6 bases from J, with 9 bases in between. The CDR3 contains 13 residues. Per germline, CDR1 MNHEY and CDR2 SMNVEV (reference sequence). CDR3 in DNA: TGTGCCAGCAGTTTATTCAGGGAACATGGCTACACCTTC. As protein: CASSLFREHGYTF.

V usage is TRBV30 and J usage is TRBJ1-2, with D possibly matching TRBD1 (5 bases). Per the germline V gene, CDR1 is GTSNPN and CDR2 is SVGIG (reference sequence). Trimming left V 4 bases short and J 4 bases short, with 19 bases between. The CDR3 sequence is 15 residues long. CDR3 coding DNA: TGTGCCTGGACGTCCAGGGCAGGGCTACCCTATGGCTACACCTTC. Its translation: CAWTSRAGLPYGYTF.

This clone was seen only a few times. The J gene is TRBJ2-3, the V gene TRBV19; no definite D call. V dropped 3 bases and J dropped 4 bases, with 11 bases sitting between them. The CDR3 length is 14 residues. Germline CDR1 reads LNHDA; CDR2 reads SQIVND (reference sequence). The CDR3 protein is CASSIWPAADTQYF. The CDR3 DNA reads as TGTGCCAGTAGTATCTGGCCCGCGGCAGATACGCAGTATTTT. Full variable domain (outside the CDR3, taken from reference TRBV19 and TRBJ2-3): DGGITQSPKYLFRKEGQNVTLSCEQNLNHDAMYWYRQDPGQGLRLIYYSQIVNDFQKGDIAEGYSVSREKKESFPLTVTSAQKNPTAFYLCASSIWPAADTQYFGPGTRLTVL.

V is TRBV3-1 (or the pseudogene TRBV3-2) and J is TRBJ1-5, with D hard to call. Germline lookup yields CDR1 LGHDT and CDR2 YNNKEL (reference sequence). The CDR3 runs to 16 residues. Trimming took off 0 bases at V and 2 bases at J, with 11 bases between the two ends. The CDR3 protein is CASSQDRRAGNQPQHF. The CDR3 bases are TGTGCCAGCAGCCAAGATAGGAGGGCAGGCAATCAGCCCCAGCATTTT.

The rearrangement uses TRBV5-6 and TRBJ1-1, with D unclear. Between the trimmed V and J ends, which lost 0 bases and 1 base, there was a span of 4 bases. The CDR3 is 13 amino acids. Germline loops: CDR1 SGHDT, CDR2 YYEEEE. The CDR3 DNA reads TGTGCCAGCAGCTTGGGACCGAACACTGAAGCTTTCTTT. Translated: CASSLGPNTEAFF.

The V call is TRBV7-8, the J call TRBJ2-7, with 10 nucleotides matching TRBD2. The CDR3 loop spans 15 amino acids. Germline CDR1 SGHVS, CDR2 FQNEAQ. Trimming removed 1 base from V and 4 bases from J; junction bases left unmatched: 4. CDR3 DNA: TGTGCCAGCAGCTTAGTTCTTAGCGGGGGGTACGAGCAGTACTTC. It yields the protein CASSLVLSGGYEQYF. Full variable domain (missing parts from reference TRBV7-8 and TRBJ2-7): GAGVSQSPRYKVAKRGQDVALRCDPISGHVSLFWYQQALGQGPEFLTYFQNEAQLDKSGLPSDRFFAERPEGSVSTLKIQRTQQEDSAVYLCASSLVLSGGYEQYFGPGTRLTVT.

The V and J genes are TRBV6-5 and TRBJ2-7; D possibly uses TRBD1 or TRBD2 (5 bases each). Germline V gene lookup returns CDR1 MNHEY and CDR2 SVGAGI. Trimming shortened V by 2 bases and J by 4 bases, and 18 bases separated the two germline ends. The CDR3 extends over 16 amino acids. The CDR3 protein is CASSYRYISGGYEQYF. The DNA for the CDR3 is TGTGCCAGCAGTTACCGGTACATCTCTGGGGGATACGAGCAGTACTTC.

This clone was found a few times. The chain combines TRBV7-6 with TRBJ2-1; 9 bases match TRBD2. The ends lost 5 bases at V and 3 bases at J; junction bases unmatched: 8. There are 16 residues in the CDR3. CDR1 and CDR2 from the germline V gene are SGHVS and FNYEAQ. The CDR3 coding sequence is TGTGCCAGCAGCCTAGGAGCGGGGGGAGTCTACAATGAGCAGTTCTTC. The encoded protein is CASSLGAGGVYNEQFF. The full variable domain, its missing parts supplied by reference TRBV7-6 and TRBJ2-1, is GAGVSQSPRYKVTKRGQDVALRCDPISGHVSLYWYRQALGQGPEFLTYFNYEAQQDKSGLPNDRFSAERPEGSISTLTIQRTEQRDSAMYRCASSLGAGGVYNEQFFGPGTRLTVL.